Listed below are T cell receptor beta chains from one sample, sequenced in a study of blood T cells in healthy people across ages. TCRdb reprocessed the 5' RACE reads via MiXCR and lists one record per CDR3 protein. The profile shows 1.8 million or so distinct CDR3 sequences, about 39% of them singletons. The sequenced sample was blood. The receptor source for this set is a human donor in good health. CDR3s include the opening cysteine and the closing phenylalanine or tryptophan. A D gene is named only where the DNA matches it firmly. Some rows mark clone size as missing; the rest say once, few, many or name a class of expanded clone.

d_call,j_call,clone_size,v_call,cdr3_nt,cdr3_aa
NA,TRBJ2-5,few,TRBV3-1,TGTGCCAGCAGCCAAGGGACAGCAATTCAAGAGACCCAGTACTTC,CASSQGTAIQETQYF
NA,TRBJ1-2,few,TRBV9,TGTGCCAGCAGCGTCGCGGGACTCCGAGGGGGCTACACCTTC,CASSVAGLRGGYTF
NA,TRBJ2-1,few,TRBV29-1,TGCAGCGTCCACCAGGATTACAATGAGCAGTTCTTC,CSVHQDYNEQFF
NA,TRBJ1-5,NA,TRBV4-3,TGCGCCAGCAGCCAAGATTCAGGGAAGCCCCAGCATTTT,CASSQDSGKPQHF
NA,TRBJ1-2,NA,TRBV9,TGTGCCAGCAGCGTAGAGGAGGGCTATGGCTACACCTTC,CASSVEEGYGYTF
NA,TRBJ2-7,NA,TRBV5-4,TGTGCCAGCAGCTGGAAGTCGACGGGATACGAGCAGTACTTC,CASSWKSTGYEQYF
NA,TRBJ2-5,few,TRBV4-3,TGCGCCAGCAGCCAAGAGTCAAGGATGGGAGGAGAGACCCAGTACTTC,CASSQESRMGGETQYF
TRBD2,TRBJ2-3,NA,TRBV3-1,TGTGCCAGCAGCCATGGAGCGGGGGAGTCCACAGATACGCAGTATTTT,CASSHGAGESTDTQYF
TRBD1,TRBJ2-1,NA,TRBV28,TGTGCCAGCAGTACCGTCGGGACAGGGGACAATGAGCAGTTCTTC,CASSTVGTGDNEQFF
NA,TRBJ2-7,few,TRBV9,TGTGCCAGCAGCGGGCCGGGTAGCGGACCCTACTACGAGCAGTACTTC,CASSGPGSGPYYEQYF
NA,TRBJ2-3,NA,TRBV5-5,TGTGCCAGCATCCCCACCGCAGATACGCAGTATTTT,CASIPTADTQYF
NA,TRBJ1-2,many,TRBV4-2,TGTGCCAGCAGCCCCGGGGAGGGTTCGGGCTACACCTTC,CASSPGEGSGYTF
TRBD2,TRBJ2-1,few,TRBV4-2,TGTGCCAGCAGCCCGGGACTAGCGGGGGACAATGAGCCGTTCTTC,CASSPGLAGDNEPFF
NA,TRBJ1-5,few,TRBV12-3/TRBV12-4,TGTGCCAGCAGTTTTGGGGGGGTCGATCAGCCCCAGCATTTT,CASSFGGVDQPQHF
NA,TRBJ2-7,NA,TRBV20-1,TGCAGTGCTAGAGACCTTTCCGGGGGCATTTACGAGCAGTACTTC,CSARDLSGGIYEQYF
TRBD1,TRBJ1-4,NA,TRBV5-1,TGCGCCAGCAGCTTGGGGGACAGGGATGAAAAACTGTTTTTT,CASSLGDRDEKLFF
NA,TRBJ2-1,NA,TRBV5-1,TGCGCCAGCAGCTTGCCGCGGGAAGACAATGAGCAGTTCTTC,CASSLPREDNEQFF
NA,TRBJ1-2,many,TRBV7-9,TGTGCCAGCAGCTTAGTCGTAGCTAACTATGGCTACACCTTC,CASSLVVANYGYTF
NA,TRBJ1-1,NA,TRBV6-5,TGTGCCAGCAGGGCGACAGTGACGAACACTGAAGCTTTCTTT,CASRATVTNTEAFF
TRBD1,TRBJ2-7,NA,TRBV2,TGTGCCAGCAGTTACAGGGGATTCGAGCAGTACTTC,CASSYRGFEQYF
TRBD1,TRBJ1-2,few,TRBV5-6,TGTGCCAGCAGCTCTGAACAGGGGAGGAACTATGGCTACACCTTC,CASSSEQGRNYGYTF
NA,TRBJ2-7,NA,TRBV5-1,TGCGCCAGCAGCTTGAACGGGCATCCCTCCTACGAGCAGTACTTC,CASSLNGHPSYEQYF
NA,TRBJ1-2,few,TRBV3-1,TGTGCCAGCAGCCCCCCCGGGGATCCTAACTATGGCTACACCTTC,CASSPPGDPNYGYTF
NA,TRBJ2-5,NA,TRBV29-1,TGCAGCGTTGATTTAAACGCTCGGGAGACCCAGTACTTC,CSVDLNARETQYF
TRBD2,TRBJ2-5,few,TRBV7-2,TGTGCCAGCAGCTTAGGAAACGGGGGGTTAAGGGAGACCCAGTACTTC,CASSLGNGGLRETQYF
NA,TRBJ2-5,NA,TRBV18,TGTGCCAGCTCACCACGCGAGGTCCAAGAGACCCAGTACTTC,CASSPREVQETQYF
TRBD1,TRBJ2-7,many,TRBV29-1,TGCAGCATTCTCACCGGGACAGGAGACTACGAGCAGTACTTC,CSILTGTGDYEQYF
NA,TRBJ2-7,few,TRBV5-5,TGTGCCAGCAGCTTGGAGGGGGTCTTCTCCTACGAGCAGTACTTC,CASSLEGVFSYEQYF
NA,TRBJ2-7,NA,TRBV20-1,TGCAGTGCTAGAAAAGCAGGTTTAGGAAATACCTACGAGCAGTACTTC,CSARKAGLGNTYEQYF
TRBD1,TRBJ2-3,NA,TRBV7-9,TGTGCCAGCAGCTCTCTAGGCCAGCAACGGGGACAGGGGCCCGCGGATACGCAGTATTTT,CASSSLGQQRGQGPADTQYF
NA,TRBJ1-5,NA,TRBV15,TGTGCCACCAGCAGAAGCGGGTCTCTCAATCAGCCCCAGCATTTT,CATSRSGSLNQPQHF
NA,TRBJ2-1,NA,TRBV28,TGTGCCAGCAGCCTCTGGGGGTCCTACGAGCAGTGCTTC,CASSLWGSYEQCF
TRBD1,TRBJ1-2,NA,TRBV12-3/TRBV12-4,TGTGCCAGCAGTTTACAAGACAGGGACTATGGCTACACCTTC,CASSLQDRDYGYTF
TRBD2,TRBJ2-5,NA,TRBV3-1,TGTGCCAGCAGCCAAGGGACTAGCGGGGGGCCCCGTCAAGAGACCCAGTACTTC,CASSQGTSGGPRQETQYF
NA,TRBJ2-1,few,TRBV7-2,TGTGCCAGCAGCTTATTGTCGAGGAGCAATGAGCAGTTCTTC,CASSLLSRSNEQFF
NA,TRBJ2-1,NA,TRBV9,TGTGCCAGCAGCGACAGGGACTGGGATACGGGTGAGCAGTTCTTC,CASSDRDWDTGEQFF
NA,TRBJ2-7,few,TRBV20-1,TGCAGTGCTAAAAGCATACCCTCCTACGAGCAGTACTTC,CSAKSIPSYEQYF
NA,TRBJ2-7,NA,TRBV7-2,TGTGCCAGCAGCTCCTCTTATCCCTACGAGCAGTACTTC,CASSSSYPYEQYF
NA,TRBJ2-1,NA,TRBV6-6,TGTGCCAGCAGTCGACACGAAGGGCCCCCCCAGGACAATGAGCAGTTCTTC,CASSRHEGPPQDNEQFF
NA,TRBJ2-1,NA,TRBV4-1,TGCGCCAGCAGCCAATACACTAGCCAGGGCTCCTACAATGAGCAGTTCTTC,CASSQYTSQGSYNEQFF